This T cell receptor (beta chain) appears in the sequencing data of a study of STAT3 mutations in large granular lymphocyte leukemia. About the research overall: Among longitudinally sequenced T-LGLL patients, roughly half had canonical activating STAT3 mutations detected.

Points on this clone: What it recognizes is unknown.

Libraries were prepared by immunoSEQ multiplex PCR; TCRdb keeps only in-frame clonotypes and omits some of them. The data show some 30,000 clones, 70% to 90% seen once. Study-wide results and limits: Some patients had dominant TCR clones larger than their STAT3 mutant burden. Every T-LGLL patient had at least one immunodominant TCRbeta clonotype. TCR clonotype switching after therapy occurred in about 35% of the 18 patients.

Trimming took off 3 bases at V and 1 base at J, with 10 bases between the two ends. The CDR3 loop spans 14 amino acids. Germline V lookup: CDR1 SGHTA, CDR2 FQGNSA. The TCR originated in a man aged 55 to 70 with T-cell large granular lymphocyte leukemia. Some clones in this sample may be carry-over from other donors' samples. The chain links TRBV7-2 to TRBJ2-7; D not certain. Sequencing used peripheral blood mononuclear cells. Written as DNA, the CDR3 is TGTGCCAGCAGCTTGGATAGGCCATCCTACGAGCAGTACTTC. Amino acid sequence: CASSLDRPSYEQYF.